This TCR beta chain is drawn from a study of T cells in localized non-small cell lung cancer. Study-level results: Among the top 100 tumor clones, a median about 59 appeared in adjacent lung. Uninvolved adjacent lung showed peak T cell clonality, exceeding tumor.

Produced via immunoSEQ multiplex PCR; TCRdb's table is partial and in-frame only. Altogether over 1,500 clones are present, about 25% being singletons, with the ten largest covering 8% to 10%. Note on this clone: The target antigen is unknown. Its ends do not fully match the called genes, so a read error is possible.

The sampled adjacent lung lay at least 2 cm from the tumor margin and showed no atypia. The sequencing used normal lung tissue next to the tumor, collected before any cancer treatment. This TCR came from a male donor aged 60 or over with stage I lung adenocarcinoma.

The CDR3 region has the DNA TGTGCCAGCTCGCCACTTGGCGAGTGGAATGAGCAGTTCTTC. Protein sequence: CASSPLGEWNEQFF. The chain couples TRBV18 to TRBJ2-1; D gene uncertain. Germline CDR1 is KGHSH and CDR2 is LQKENI. CDR3 size: 14 residues.